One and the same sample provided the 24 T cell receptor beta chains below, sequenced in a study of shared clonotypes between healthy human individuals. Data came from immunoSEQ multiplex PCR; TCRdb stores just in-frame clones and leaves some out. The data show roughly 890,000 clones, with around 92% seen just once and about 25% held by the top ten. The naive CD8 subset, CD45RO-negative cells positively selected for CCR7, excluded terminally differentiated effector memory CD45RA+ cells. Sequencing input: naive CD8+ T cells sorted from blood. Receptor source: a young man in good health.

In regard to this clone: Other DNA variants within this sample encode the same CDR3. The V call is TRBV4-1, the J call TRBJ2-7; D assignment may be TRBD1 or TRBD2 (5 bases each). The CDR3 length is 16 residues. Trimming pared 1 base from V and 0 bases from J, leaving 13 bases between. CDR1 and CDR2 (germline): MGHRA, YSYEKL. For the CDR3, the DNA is TGCGCCAGCAGCCAAGCCCCGGGACGGGGCTCCTACGAGCAGTACTTC. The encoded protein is CASSQAPGRGSYEQYF.

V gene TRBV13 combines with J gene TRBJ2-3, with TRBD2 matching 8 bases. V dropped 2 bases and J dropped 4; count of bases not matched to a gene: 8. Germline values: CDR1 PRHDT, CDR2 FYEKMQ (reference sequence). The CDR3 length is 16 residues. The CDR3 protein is CASSLTAGGSSDTQYF. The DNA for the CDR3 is TGTGCCAGCAGCTTAACGGCGGGAGGTTCCTCAGATACGCAGTATTTT.

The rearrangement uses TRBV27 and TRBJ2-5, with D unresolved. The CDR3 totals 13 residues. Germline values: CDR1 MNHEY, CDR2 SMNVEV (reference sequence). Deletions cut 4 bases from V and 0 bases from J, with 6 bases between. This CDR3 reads CASSSEYQETQYF. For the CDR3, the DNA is TGTGCCAGCAGTTCCGAGTACCAAGAGACCCAGTACTTC.

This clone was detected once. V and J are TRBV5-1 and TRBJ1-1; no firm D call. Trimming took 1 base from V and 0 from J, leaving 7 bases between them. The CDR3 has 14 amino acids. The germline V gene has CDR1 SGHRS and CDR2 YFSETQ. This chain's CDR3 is CASSLYGLNTEAFF. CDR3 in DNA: TGCGCCAGCAGCTTGTACGGATTGAACACTGAAGCTTTCTTT.

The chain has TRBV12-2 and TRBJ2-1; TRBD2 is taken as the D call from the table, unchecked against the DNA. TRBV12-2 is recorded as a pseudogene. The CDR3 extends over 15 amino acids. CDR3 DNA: TGTGCAAGTCGCTTAGGTTGGGACTCTCAGCGGGAGCAGTTCTTC. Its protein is CASRLGWDSQREQFF.

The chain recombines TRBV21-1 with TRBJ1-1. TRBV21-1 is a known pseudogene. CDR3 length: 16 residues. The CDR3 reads CASSTTPGGVHTEAFF. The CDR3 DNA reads TGTGCCAGCAGCACAACACCGGGGGGGGTTCACACTGAAGCTTTCTTT.

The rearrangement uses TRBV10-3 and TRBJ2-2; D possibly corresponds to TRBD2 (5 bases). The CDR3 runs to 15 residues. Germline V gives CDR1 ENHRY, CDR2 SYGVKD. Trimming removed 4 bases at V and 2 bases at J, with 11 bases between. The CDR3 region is CAISVAGDNTGELFF. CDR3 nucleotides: TGTGCCATCAGTGTGGCCGGGGATAACACCGGGGAGCTGTTTTTT.

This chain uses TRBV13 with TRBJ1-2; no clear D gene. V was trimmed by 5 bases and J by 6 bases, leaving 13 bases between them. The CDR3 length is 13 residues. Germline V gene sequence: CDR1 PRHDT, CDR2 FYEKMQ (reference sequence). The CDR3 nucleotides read TGTGCCAGCAGCCCCGACTTAGGTAATGGCTACACCTTC. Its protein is CASSPDLGNGYTF. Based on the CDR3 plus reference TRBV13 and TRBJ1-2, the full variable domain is AAGVIQSPRHLIKEKRETATLKCYPIPRHDTVYWYQQGPGQDPQFLISFYEKMQSDKGSIPDRFSAQQFSDYHSELNMSSLELGDSALYFCASSPDLGNGYTFGSGTRLTVV.

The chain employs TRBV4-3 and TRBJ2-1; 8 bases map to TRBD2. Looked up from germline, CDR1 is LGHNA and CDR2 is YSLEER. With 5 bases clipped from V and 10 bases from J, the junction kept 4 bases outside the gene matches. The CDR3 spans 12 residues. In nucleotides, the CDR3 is TGCGCCAGCAGCGGACTAGCCGAGGAGCAGTTCTTC. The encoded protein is CASSGLAEEQFF.

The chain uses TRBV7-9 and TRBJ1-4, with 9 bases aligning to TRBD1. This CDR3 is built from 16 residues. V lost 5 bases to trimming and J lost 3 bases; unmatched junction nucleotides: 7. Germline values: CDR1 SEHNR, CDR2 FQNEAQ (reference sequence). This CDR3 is CASSAGRTGANEKLFF. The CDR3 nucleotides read TGTGCCAGCAGCGCCGGACGGACAGGGGCTAATGAAAAACTGTTTTTT.

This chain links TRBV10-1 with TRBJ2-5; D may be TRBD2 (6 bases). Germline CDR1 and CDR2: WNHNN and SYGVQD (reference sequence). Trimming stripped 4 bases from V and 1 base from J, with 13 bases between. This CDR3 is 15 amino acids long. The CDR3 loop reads CASSVGLLAQETQYF. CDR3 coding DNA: TGCGCCAGCAGTGTCGGTCTACTAGCCCAAGAGACCCAGTACTTC.

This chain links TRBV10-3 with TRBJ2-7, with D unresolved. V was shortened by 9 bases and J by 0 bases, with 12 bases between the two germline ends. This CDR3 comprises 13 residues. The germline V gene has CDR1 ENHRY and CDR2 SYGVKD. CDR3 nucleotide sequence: TGTGCCATAGCCGGGCTTAGCTCCTACGAGCAGTACTTC. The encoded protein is CAIAGLSSYEQYF.

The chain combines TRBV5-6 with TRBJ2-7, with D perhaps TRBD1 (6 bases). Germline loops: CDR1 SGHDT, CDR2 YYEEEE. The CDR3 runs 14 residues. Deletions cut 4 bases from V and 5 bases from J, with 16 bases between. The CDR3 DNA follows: TGTGCCAGCAGCAAAACAGGGTTAGATCACGAGCAGTACTTC. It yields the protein CASSKTGLDHEQYF.

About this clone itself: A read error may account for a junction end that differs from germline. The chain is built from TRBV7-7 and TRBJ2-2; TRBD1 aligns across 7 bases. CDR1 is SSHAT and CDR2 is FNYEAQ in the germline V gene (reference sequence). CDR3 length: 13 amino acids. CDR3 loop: CASSHRQGGELFF. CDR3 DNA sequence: TGTGCTAGCAGTCACAGACAGGGCGGCGAGCTGTTTTTT.

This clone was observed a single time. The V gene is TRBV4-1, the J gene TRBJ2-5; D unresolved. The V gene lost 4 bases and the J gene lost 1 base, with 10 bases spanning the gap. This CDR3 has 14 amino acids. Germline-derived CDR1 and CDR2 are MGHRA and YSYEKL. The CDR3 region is CASSPIEFQETQYF. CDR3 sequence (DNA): TGCGCCAGCAGCCCCATAGAGTTCCAAGAGACCCAGTACTTC.

CDR3 in amino acids: CASSTSESGPSYNEQFF. Written as DNA, the CDR3 is TGTGCCAGCAGCACGTCGGAGAGCGGGCCTTCCTACAATGAGCAGTTCTTC. V gene TRBV21-1 combines with J gene TRBJ2-1; TRBD2, as called in the table, went unchecked against the DNA. TRBV21-1 is a recognized pseudogene. CDR3 length: 17 residues.

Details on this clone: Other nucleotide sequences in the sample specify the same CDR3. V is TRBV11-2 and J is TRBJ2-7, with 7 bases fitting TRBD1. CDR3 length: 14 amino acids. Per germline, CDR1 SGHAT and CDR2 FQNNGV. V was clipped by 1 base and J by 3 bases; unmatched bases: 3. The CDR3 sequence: CASSLGAGGYEQYF. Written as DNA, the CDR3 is TGTGCCAGCAGCTTAGGGGCAGGGGGCTACGAGCAGTACTTC.

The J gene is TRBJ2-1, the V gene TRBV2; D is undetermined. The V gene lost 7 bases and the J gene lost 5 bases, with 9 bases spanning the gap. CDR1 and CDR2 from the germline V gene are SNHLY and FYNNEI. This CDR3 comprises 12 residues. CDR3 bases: TGTGCCAGCATCGGTGGGAACAATGAGCAGTTCTTC. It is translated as CASIGGNNEQFF.

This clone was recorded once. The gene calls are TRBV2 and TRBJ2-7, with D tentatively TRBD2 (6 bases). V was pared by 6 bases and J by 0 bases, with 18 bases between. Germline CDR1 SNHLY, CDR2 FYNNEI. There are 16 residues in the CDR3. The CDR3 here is CASRPPRAGYSYEQYF. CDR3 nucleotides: TGTGCCAGCAGGCCGCCGCGGGCGGGGTACTCCTACGAGCAGTACTTC.

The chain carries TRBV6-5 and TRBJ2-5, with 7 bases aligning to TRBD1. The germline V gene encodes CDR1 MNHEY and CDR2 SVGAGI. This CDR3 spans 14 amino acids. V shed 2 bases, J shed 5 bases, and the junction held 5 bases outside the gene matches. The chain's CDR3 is CASSYPGQPETQYF. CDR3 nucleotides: TGTGCCAGCAGTTACCCGGGACAGCCCGAGACCCAGTACTTC.

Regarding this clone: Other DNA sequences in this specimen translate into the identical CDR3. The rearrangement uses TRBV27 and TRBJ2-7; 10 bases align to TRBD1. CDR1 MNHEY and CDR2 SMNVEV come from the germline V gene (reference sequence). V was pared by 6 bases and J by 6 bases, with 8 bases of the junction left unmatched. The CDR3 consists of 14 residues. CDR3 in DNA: TGTGCCAGCAGCCCCGGGACAGGGGTGGGCGAGCAGTACTTC. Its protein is CASSPGTGVGEQYF.

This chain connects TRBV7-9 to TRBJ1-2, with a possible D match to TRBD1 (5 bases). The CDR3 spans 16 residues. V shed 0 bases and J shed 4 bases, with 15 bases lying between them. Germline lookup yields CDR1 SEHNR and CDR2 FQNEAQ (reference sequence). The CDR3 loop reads CASSLAREGHFYGYTF. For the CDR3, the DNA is TGTGCCAGCAGCTTAGCGAGAGAGGGGCATTTCTATGGCTACACCTTC.

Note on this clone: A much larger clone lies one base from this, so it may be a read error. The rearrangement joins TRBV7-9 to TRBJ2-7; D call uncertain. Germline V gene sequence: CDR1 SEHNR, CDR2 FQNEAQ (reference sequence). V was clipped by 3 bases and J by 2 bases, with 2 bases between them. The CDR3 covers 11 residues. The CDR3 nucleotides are TGTGCCAGCAGCTTCGCCTACGAGCAGTACTTC. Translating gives CASSFAYEQYF.

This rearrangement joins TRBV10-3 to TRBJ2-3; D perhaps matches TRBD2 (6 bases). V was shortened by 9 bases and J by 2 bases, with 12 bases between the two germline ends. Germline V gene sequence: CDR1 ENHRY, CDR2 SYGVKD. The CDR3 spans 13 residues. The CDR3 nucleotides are TGTGCCATTCTCGGGGGAATCACAGATACGCAGTATTTT. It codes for CAILGGITDTQYF.